This T cell receptor beta chain is drawn from a study of human T cells and chemical hapten exposure. This clonotype was picked up a small number of times. The germline V gene has CDR1 LGHNA and CDR2 YSLEER. The CDR3 has 16 residues. The V end lost 0 bases, the J end lost 2 bases, and 12 bases lay between the germline ends. Specified time point: patch test 2, 6 weeks after DPC sensitization. As to treatment: therapeutic diphenylcyclopropenone sensitization with weekly scalp DPC. TCRdb re-analysed the RACE reads in MiXCR, keeping a single row per CDR3 protein. Of 360,000 or so distinct CDR3 sequences listed, around 6% are singletons.

The specimen comprised whole blood, sampled in connection with sensitization to the hapten diphenylcyclopropenone (DPC). The clonotype originates from a woman aged 18-29 years with alopecia areata. Some clones in this sample may be carry-over from other donors' samples. The chain joins TRBV4-3 to TRBJ2-3; D ambiguous. CDR3 amino acids: CASSQEELRFTDTQYF. The CDR3 nucleotides read TGCGCCAGCAGCCAAGAAGAGTTGAGGTTCACAGATACGCAGTATTTT.